The rows below give T cell receptor beta chains drawn from one sample of a study of cytomegalovirus exposure and HLA in healthy donors. Clones were read by immunoSEQ multiplex PCR, and TCRdb kept only the in-frame ones, dropping some. The table includes about 140,000 clones, about 80% detected once. The source material was PBMCs. These receptors all come from a male donor in good health and CMV-seropositive. CDR3s include the opening cysteine and the closing phenylalanine or tryptophan. The order of the fields is clone size, J gene, D gene, V gene, CDR3 DNA, CDR3 protein. The D gene is left open where the match is weak. Clone size is shown for a subset of rows, as once, few, many or a class of expanded clone.

. | TRBJ1-2 | . | TRBV29-1 | TGCAGCGTTGGGCAGACAAACTATGGCTACACCTTC | CSVGQTNYGYTF
. | TRBJ1-2 | TRBD1 | TRBV6-6 | TGTGCCAGCAGGGGGGGACAGGAGGCTGGCTACACCTTC | CASRGGQEAGYTF
. | TRBJ2-2 | . | TRBV6-5 | TGTGCCAGCAGTTACTGGGAGGGGGTCGGGGAGCTGTTTTTT | CASSYWEGVGELFF
. | TRBJ2-7 | TRBD1 | TRBV5-1 | TGCGCCAGCAGCTCTCTGAGGACAGGGAGCTCCTACGAGCAGTACTTC | CASSSLRTGSSYEQYF
. | TRBJ2-3 | . | TRBV5-1 | TGCGCCAGCGGGGGCTCACACACAGATACGCAGTATTTT | CASGGSHTDTQYF
. | TRBJ2-7 | TRBD1 | TRBV4-3 | TGCGCCAGCAGCCATTACTTCCCGGGACAGGGGCGGCCTCGCTACGAGCAGTACTTC | CASSHYFPGQGRPRYEQYF
. | TRBJ1-2 | TRBD1 | TRBV5-1 | TGCGCCAGCAGCGCCCCTGACAGGGGGCAGAACTATGGCTACACCTTC | CASSAPDRGQNYGYTF
. | TRBJ1-2 | . | TRBV4-1 | TGCGCCAGCAGCAGAATGGGATTAGACGCCCTCGGGATAGGCTACACCTTC | CASSRMGLDALGIGYTF
few | TRBJ2-5 | TRBD1 | TRBV19 | TGTGCCAGTAGTCCTGGACAGGGGGGGGGAGAGACCCAGTACTTC | CASSPGQGGGETQYF
once | TRBJ1-2 | . | TRBV29-1 | TGCAGCGTTGAAGGGAGTGAGACTAACTATGGCTACACCTTC | CSVEGSETNYGYTF
. | TRBJ1-2 | TRBD1 | TRBV28 | TGTGCCAGCAGTATCGGACAGGGGGAAGCTAACTATGGCTACACCTTC | CASSIGQGEANYGYTF
. | TRBJ2-7 | TRBD2 | TRBV6-1 | TGTGCCAGCAGTGAAGCGCCTAGCGGCTCTAACTACGAGCAGTACTTC | CASSEAPSGSNYEQYF
. | TRBJ1-6 | TRBD1 | TRBV9 | TGTGCCAGCAGCGTAGGAGGGACAGGGTATTCACCCCTCCACTTT | CASSVGGTGYSPLHF
. | TRBJ1-4 | . | TRBV6-1 | TGTGCCAGCAGTGAACGGCTTAGCGTACTGTTTTTT | CASSERLSVLFF
. | TRBJ1-2 | TRBD1 | TRBV6-5 | TGTGCCAGCAGGGATGGGACAGGGGCAATGAATGGCTACACCTTC | CASRDGTGAMNGYTF
. | TRBJ2-2 | TRBD2 | TRBV27 | TGTGCCAGCAGTCTAGATAGCGGGGGGGGCACCGGGGAGCTGTTTTTT | CASSLDSGGGTGELFF
once | TRBJ1-6 | . | TRBV5-6 | TGTGCCAGCAGCTTGGCGCTCCTAGGAAGCAGCTCCTATAATTCACCCCTCCACTTT | CASSLALLGSSSYNSPLHF
. | TRBJ2-7 | . | TRBV19 | TGTGCCAGTAGTGCGACAGAGGTCTACGAGCAGTACTTC | CASSATEVYEQYF
few | TRBJ1-3 | . | TRBV15 | TGTGCCACCAGCAGAGATTTGCTAGGCTCTGGAAACACCATATATTTT | CATSRDLLGSGNTIYF
. | TRBJ1-3 | . | TRBV5-6 | TGTGCCAGCAGCTTGGTCCTCGACGTCGCAGGCCCTGGAAACACCATATATTTT | CASSLVLDVAGPGNTIYF
. | TRBJ2-2 | . | TRBV5-1 | TGCGCCAGCAGCTTGGTGGCGGGGCCCCCGAACACCGGGGAGCTGTTTTTT | CASSLVAGPPNTGELFF
. | TRBJ2-1 | . | TRBV29-1 | TGCAGCGTTGAGCCTCCACTCTACAATGAGCAGTTCTTC | CSVEPPLYNEQFF
. | TRBJ1-2 | . | TRBV6-5 | TGTGCCAGCAAGAACACCTATGGCTACACCTTC | CASKNTYGYTF
. | TRBJ1-1 | TRBD1 | TRBV7-9 | TGTGCCAGCAGCTTAGGGTCGGGGGGGGCGCCAGGGGGGCTTAATGAAGCTTTCTTT | CASSLGSGGAPGGLNEAFF
few | TRBJ1-5 | . | TRBV10-1 | TGCGCTTCCCCCAGGTCCGGGGGTTGCAATCAGCCCCAGCATTTT | CASPRSGGCNQPQHF
. | TRBJ2-2 | TRBD1 | TRBV6-1 | TGTGCCAGTAAATCGACAGGGGCGGGCGGGGAGCTGTTTTTT | CASKSTGAGGELFF
. | TRBJ2-7 | TRBD2 | TRBV10-2 | TGCGCCAGCAGTGATTCCGGGACTAGCGCCTACGAGCAGTACTTC | CASSDSGTSAYEQYF
. | TRBJ2-7 | TRBD1 | TRBV5-5 | TGTGCCAGCAGCTTGGATCAGACAGGGTTAAACGAGCAGTACTTC | CASSLDQTGLNEQYF
. | TRBJ2-7 | . | TRBV6-4 | TGTGCCAGCAGTGATTTCCCTCCCTACGAGCAGTACTTC | CASSDFPPYEQYF
. | TRBJ1-1 | TRBD1 | TRBV11-2 | TGTGCCAGCAGCTCGGCCGGACAGGGGGTTCCTGAAGCTTTCTTT | CASSSAGQGVPEAFF
. | TRBJ2-3 | TRBD1 | TRBV12-5 | TGTGCTAGTGGTTTTGGTTCTCTGGGGACAGAACAGCACAATACGCAGTATTTT | CASGFGSLGTEQHNTQYF
. | TRBJ1-5 | TRBD1 | TRBV5-5 | TGTGCCAGCAGCTCGGGACAGGGCAATAGCAATCAGCCCCAGCATTTT | CASSSGQGNSNQPQHF
few | TRBJ1-1 | . | TRBV7-8 | TGTGCCAGCAGCTTGGAGGGATCGATCCCTGAAGCTTTCTTT | CASSLEGSIPEAFF
few | TRBJ1-2 | . | TRBV9 | TGTGCCAGCAGCGTAGGTGGGGGGACTTTGGTTTATGGCTACACCTTC | CASSVGGGTLVYGYTF
. | TRBJ1-5 | . | TRBV5-1 | TGCGCCAGCAGCGTATCGGGGGTGAGCAATCAGCCCCAGCATTTT | CASSVSGVSNQPQHF
. | TRBJ1-1 | . | TRBV27 | TGTGCCAGCAGTTTATTCCAGGGGATAACTGAAGCTTTCTTT | CASSLFQGITEAFF
once | TRBJ2-5 | . | TRBV10-3 | TGTGCCATCAGTGAGTCGACGGGGAAAGAGACCCAGTACTTC | CAISESTGKETQYF
. | TRBJ2-1 | . | TRBV28 | TGTGCCAGCAGTTTAGTGCGCAGGTGGAGGCCCGAGCAGTTCTTC | CASSLVRRWRPEQFF
. | TRBJ1-5 | . | TRBV14 | TGTGCCAGCAGCCATCGGTCTCTTAGCAATCAGCCCCAGCATTTT | CASSHRSLSNQPQHF
. | TRBJ2-7 | . | TRBV4-2 | TGTGCCAGCAGCCAAGATGGGGCTTACGAGCAGTACTTC | CASSQDGAYEQYF
. | TRBJ2-7 | TRBD1 | TRBV5-1 | TGCGCCAGCAGCTCAGGACAGGCCAGTGGCTCCTACGAGCAGTACTTC | CASSSGQASGSYEQYF
. | TRBJ1-3 | TRBD1 | TRBV18 | TGTGCCAGCTCACCGTTTTCACAGGGGAGCTCTGGAAACACCATATATTTT | CASSPFSQGSSGNTIYF
. | TRBJ2-5 | . | TRBV27 | TGTGCCAGCAGTTTATCTGTGCCGGGAGACCTCCGGGAGACCCAGTACTTC | CASSLSVPGDLRETQYF
few | TRBJ2-2 | . | TRBV6-1 | TGTGCCAGCAGTGAAAATGCGGGGGCGCGCACCGGGGAGCTGTTTTTT | CASSENAGARTGELFF
. | TRBJ2-7 | TRBD2 | TRBV7-8 | TGTGCCAGCAGACACGATCTAGCGGGAGCAGGATACGAGCAGTACTTC | CASRHDLAGAGYEQYF
. | TRBJ1-1 | TRBD1 | TRBV27 | TGTGCCAGCAGTCAGGACAGGGGGGATATAGGAAGCACTGAAGCTTTCTTT | CASSQDRGDIGSTEAFF
. | TRBJ2-3 | TRBD2 | TRBV5-1 | TGCGCCAGCAGCCCTCTAGCGGGGGGGCTTGCAGATACGCAGTATTTT | CASSPLAGGLADTQYF
. | TRBJ1-1 | TRBD1 | TRBV7-6 | TGTGCCAGCAGCCACTACCCACGTGGACAGGGGGGCACTGAAGCTTTCTTT | CASSHYPRGQGGTEAFF
. | TRBJ1-2 | . | TRBV5-1 | TGCGCCAGCAGCTTGGAGGCAGCGGGCTACACCTTC | CASSLEAAGYTF
. | TRBJ1-1 | TRBD1 | TRBV5-1 | TGCGCCAGCAGCTTGACAGGGGTGAACACTGAAGCTTTCTTT | CASSLTGVNTEAFF